This record looks at one T cell receptor (beta chain) sequence and its context. What it binds is not known. The data are from a study of vaccination effects on CD4 cells after COVID-19. For the study at large: The post-vaccine samples were taken, at the median, 72 days after the second dose. Regarding the study as a whole: Healthy vaccinees' vaccine-induced clones included only 1 of 255 cross-reacting with common cold coronaviruses.

Viral peptide pools were used in the ViraFEST assay to expand antigen-specific CD4+ T cells, and sequencing came afterward. Once cultured for 10 to 11 days, the cells underwent separation to obtain CD4+ T cells. BNT162b2 vaccine or mRNA-1273 vaccine was given to participants in two doses. Among the vaccine recipients, none had a prior SARS-CoV-2 infection, and nucleocapsid antibodies were negative. A half-medium replacement with IL-2 medium was carried out on days 3 and 7. Data came from immunoSEQ multiplex PCR; TCRdb stores just in-frame clones and leaves some out. The sample gives about 72,000 clones, 81% of which show up once; approximately 1.3% is in the top ten. The CDR3 covers 17 residues. In germline, CDR1 is LNHDA, CDR2 SQIVND (reference sequence). V was pared by 7 bases and J by 1 base, with 11 bases of the junction left unmatched.

The specimen was CD4+ T cells from PBMCs cultured with HCoV-229E spike peptides, collected after COVID-19 vaccination. V usage is TRBV19 and J usage is TRBJ2-2; TRBD1 matches 8 bases. This TCR was recovered from a human donor who received a COVID-19 vaccine. The CDR3 region has the DNA TGTGCCAGTACCCCTCGCCAGGGGGCACGGAACACCGGGGAGCTGTTTTTT. This encodes CASTPRQGARNTGELFF.